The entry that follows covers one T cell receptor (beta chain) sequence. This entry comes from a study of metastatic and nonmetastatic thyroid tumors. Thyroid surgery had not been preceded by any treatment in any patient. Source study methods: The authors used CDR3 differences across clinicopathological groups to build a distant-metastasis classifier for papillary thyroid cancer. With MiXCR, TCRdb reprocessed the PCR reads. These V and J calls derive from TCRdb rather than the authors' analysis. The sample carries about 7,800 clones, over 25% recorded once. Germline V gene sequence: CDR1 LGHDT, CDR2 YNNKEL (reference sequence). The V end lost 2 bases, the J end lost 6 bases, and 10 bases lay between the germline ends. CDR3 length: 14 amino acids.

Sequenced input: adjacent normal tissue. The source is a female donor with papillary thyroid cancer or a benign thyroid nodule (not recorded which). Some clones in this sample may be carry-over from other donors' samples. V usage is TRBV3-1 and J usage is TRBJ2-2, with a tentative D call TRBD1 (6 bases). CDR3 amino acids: CASSQNRASGELFF. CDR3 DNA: TGTGCCAGCAGCCAAAACAGGGCATCCGGGGAGCTGTTTTTT. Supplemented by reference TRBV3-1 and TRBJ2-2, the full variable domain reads DTAVSQTPKYLVTQMGNDKSIKCEQNLGHDTMYWYKQDSKKFLKIMFSYNNKELIINETVPNRFSPKSPDKAHLNLHINSLELGDSAVYFCASSQNRASGELFFGEGSRLTVL.